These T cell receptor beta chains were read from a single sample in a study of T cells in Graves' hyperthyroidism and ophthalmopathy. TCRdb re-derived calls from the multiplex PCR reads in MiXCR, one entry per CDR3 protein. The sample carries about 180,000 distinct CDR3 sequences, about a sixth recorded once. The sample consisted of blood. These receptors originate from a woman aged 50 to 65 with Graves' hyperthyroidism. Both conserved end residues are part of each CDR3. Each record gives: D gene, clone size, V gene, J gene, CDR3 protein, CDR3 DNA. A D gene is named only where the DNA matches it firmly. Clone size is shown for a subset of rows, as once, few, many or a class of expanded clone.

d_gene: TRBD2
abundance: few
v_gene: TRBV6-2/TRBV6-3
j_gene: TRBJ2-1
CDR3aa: CASRRAGGNEQFF
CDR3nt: TGTGCCAGCAGACGAGCGGGGGGGAATGAGCAGTTCTTC

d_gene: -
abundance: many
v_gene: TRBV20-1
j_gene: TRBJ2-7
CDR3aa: CSARADEFSYEQYF
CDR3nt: TGCAGTGCTAGAGCTGACGAGTTCTCCTACGAGCAGTACTTC

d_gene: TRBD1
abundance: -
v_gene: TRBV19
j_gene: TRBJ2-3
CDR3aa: CASRSGTGDTDTQYF
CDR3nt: TGTGCCAGTAGGTCCGGGACAGGGGACACAGATACGCAGTATTTT

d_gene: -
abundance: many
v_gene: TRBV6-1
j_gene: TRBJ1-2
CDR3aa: CASSGQDSHGYTF
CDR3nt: TGTGCCAGCAGTGGCCAGGACAGCCATGGCTACACCTTC

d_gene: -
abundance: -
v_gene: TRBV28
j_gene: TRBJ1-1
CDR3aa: CASSPPRRPPEAFF
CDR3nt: TGTGCCAGCAGTCCCCCCAGGCGACCCCCAGAAGCTTTCTTT

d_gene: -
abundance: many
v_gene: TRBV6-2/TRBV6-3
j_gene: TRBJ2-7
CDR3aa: CASSYSLREQYF
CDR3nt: TGTGCCAGCAGTTACTCCTTACGCGAGCAGTACTTC

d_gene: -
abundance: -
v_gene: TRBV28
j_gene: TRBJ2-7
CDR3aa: CASSTTRGLFLEQYF
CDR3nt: TGTGCCAGCAGTACCACCAGGGGATTGTTCCTCGAGCAGTACTTC

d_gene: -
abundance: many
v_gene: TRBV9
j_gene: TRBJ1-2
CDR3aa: CASSTYIANYGYTF
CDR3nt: TGTGCCAGCAGTACTTATATCGCTAACTATGGCTACACCTTC

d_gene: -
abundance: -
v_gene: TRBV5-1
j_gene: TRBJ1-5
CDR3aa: CASRPGQNSNQPQHF
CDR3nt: TGCGCCAGCAGGCCTGGACAGAACAGCAATCAGCCCCAGCATTTT

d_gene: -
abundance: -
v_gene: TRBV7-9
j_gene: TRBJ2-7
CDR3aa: CASSLLGGLGYEQYF
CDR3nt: TGTGCCAGCAGCCTTCTGGGGGGGCTAGGGTACGAGCAGTACTTC

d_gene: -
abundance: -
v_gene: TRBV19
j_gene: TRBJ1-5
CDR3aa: CASSIGNDYQPQHF
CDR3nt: TGTGCCAGTAGTATAGGAAACGATTATCAGCCCCAGCATTTT

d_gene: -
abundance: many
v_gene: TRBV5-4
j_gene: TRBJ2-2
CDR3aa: CASSPYRYTGELFF
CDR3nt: TGTGCCAGCAGCCCCTACAGATACACCGGGGAGCTGTTTTTT

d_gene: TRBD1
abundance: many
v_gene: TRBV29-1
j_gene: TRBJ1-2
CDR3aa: CSVGGRTGDGYTF
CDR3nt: TGCAGCGTTGGGGGAAGGACAGGGGATGGCTACACCTTC

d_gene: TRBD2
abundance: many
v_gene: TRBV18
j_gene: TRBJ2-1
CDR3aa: CASSRMAPTSGGAGEQFF
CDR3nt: TGTGCCAGCTCCCGTATGGCCCCGACTAGCGGGGGGGCCGGTGAGCAGTTCTTC

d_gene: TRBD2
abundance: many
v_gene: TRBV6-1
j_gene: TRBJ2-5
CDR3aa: CASSSRLAGGFQETQYF
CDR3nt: TGTGCCAGCAGTTCCCGACTAGCGGGGGGGTTCCAAGAGACCCAGTACTTC

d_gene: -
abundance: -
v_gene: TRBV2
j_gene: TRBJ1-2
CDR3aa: CASSPPRGDGYGYTF
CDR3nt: TGTGCCAGCAGTCCACCGAGGGGCGATGGCTATGGCTACACCTTC

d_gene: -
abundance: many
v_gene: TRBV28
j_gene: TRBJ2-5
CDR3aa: CASSLITPRTQYF
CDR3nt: TGTGCCAGCAGCCTGATAACACCTCGGACCCAGTACTTC

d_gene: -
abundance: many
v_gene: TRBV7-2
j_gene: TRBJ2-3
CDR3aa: CASSLFTDTQYF
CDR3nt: TGTGCCAGCAGTTTATTCACAGATACGCAGTATTTT

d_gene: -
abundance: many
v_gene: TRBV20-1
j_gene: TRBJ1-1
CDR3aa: CSARDRLTGLRQNTEAFF
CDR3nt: TGCAGTGCTAGAGATCGATTAACAGGGCTAAGACAGAACACTGAAGCTTTCTTT

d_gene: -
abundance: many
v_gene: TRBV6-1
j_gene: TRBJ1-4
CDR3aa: CASRGRGKLFF
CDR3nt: TGTGCCAGCAGGGGGCGGGGAAAACTGTTTTTT

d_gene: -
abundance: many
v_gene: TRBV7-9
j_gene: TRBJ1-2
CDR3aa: CASSTGGELGYTF
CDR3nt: TGTGCCAGCTCTACTGGGGGAGAACTCGGCTACACCTTC

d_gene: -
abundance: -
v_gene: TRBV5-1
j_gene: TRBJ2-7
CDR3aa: CASSPDWDEQYF
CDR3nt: TGCGCCAGCAGCCCTGACTGGGACGAGCAGTACTTC